The sample holds a few counts of the clone carrying this TCR beta chain. The antigen is unknown. Sequencing of DNA taken from cultured CD4+ T cells relied on the Oncomine TCR Beta short-read assay. One entry per CDR3 protein results from TCRdb running MiXCR on the PCR reads. The sample has around 2,400 distinct CDR3 sequences, 25% to 30% seen once. The data originate from a study of vaccination and CD4 T cells after COVID-19. On the study more broadly: Following dose two, a median about 65 days (range 14 to 241) passed before post-vaccine samples were taken.

Sample treatment: roughly 10-day PBMC culture with coronavirus spike peptide pools or control peptides (ViraFEST assay). Each well received some 2.1 million PBMCs, cultured with roughly 9.9 IU/ml IL-2 and about 11 ug/ml peptide pools. Germline V gives CDR1 SQVTM, CDR2 ANQGSEA. V was clipped by 6 bases and J by 8 bases, with 10 bases between them. This CDR3 is built from 10 residues. This TCR derives from a human donor who had recovered from COVID-19. The genes are TRBV29-1 and TRBJ1-2, with D hard to call. The specimen was CD4+ T cells from blood, cultured in vitro, collected after SARS-CoV-2 vaccination. The CDR3 sequence is CSVTSGGYTF. The CDR3 coding sequence is TGCAGCGTGACCTCGGGCGGCTACACCTTC.